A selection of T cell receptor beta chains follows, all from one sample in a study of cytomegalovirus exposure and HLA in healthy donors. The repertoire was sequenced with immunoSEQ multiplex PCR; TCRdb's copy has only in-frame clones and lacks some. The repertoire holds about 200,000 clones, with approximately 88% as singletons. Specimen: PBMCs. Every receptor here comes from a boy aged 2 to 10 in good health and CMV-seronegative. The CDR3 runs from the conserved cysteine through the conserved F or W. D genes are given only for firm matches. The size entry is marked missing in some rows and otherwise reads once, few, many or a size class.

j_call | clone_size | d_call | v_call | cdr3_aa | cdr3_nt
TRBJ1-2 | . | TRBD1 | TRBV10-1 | CASSEGPGGFGYTF | TGCGCCAGCAGTGAAGGCCCAGGGGGTTTTGGCTACACCTTC
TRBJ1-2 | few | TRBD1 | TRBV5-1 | CASSPGTVYGYTF | TGCGCCAGCAGCCCGGGGACAGTCTATGGCTACACCTTC
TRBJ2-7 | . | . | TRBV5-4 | CASSPGGSRTYEQYF | TGTGCCAGCAGCCCGGGCGGATCAAGGACTTACGAGCAGTACTTC
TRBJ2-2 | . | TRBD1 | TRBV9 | CASSPQGAGTGELFF | TGTGCCAGCAGCCCGCAGGGGGCGGGTACCGGGGAGCTGTTTTTT
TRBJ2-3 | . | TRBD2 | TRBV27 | CASTREGGTDTQYF | TGTGCCAGCACACGGGAGGGTGGCACAGATACGCAGTATTTT
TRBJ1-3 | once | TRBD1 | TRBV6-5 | CASGDRGRGNTIYF | TGTGCCAGCGGGGACAGGGGAAGAGGAAACACCATATATTTT
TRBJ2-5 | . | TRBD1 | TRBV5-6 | CASSLVGQGGQETQYF | TGTGCCAGCAGCTTGGTGGGACAGGGGGGTCAAGAGACCCAGTACTTC
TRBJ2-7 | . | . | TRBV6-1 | CASRKASGDEQYF | TGTGCCAGCCGTAAGGCTTCGGGGGACGAGCAGTACTTC
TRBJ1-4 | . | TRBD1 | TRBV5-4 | CASRKEQGSEKLFF | TGTGCCAGCAGAAAGGAACAGGGGAGCGAAAAACTGTTTTTT
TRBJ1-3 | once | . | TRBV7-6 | CASSLGARGGNTIYF | TGTGCCAGCAGCCTGGGGGCCCGAGGGGGAAACACCATATATTTT
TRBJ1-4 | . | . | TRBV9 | CASSVPGRGEKLFF | TGTGCCAGCAGCGTACCCGGACGGGGTGAAAAACTGTTTTTT
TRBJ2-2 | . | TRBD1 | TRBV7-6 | CASSLAKGTGIPGELFF | TGTGCCAGCAGCTTAGCGAAGGGGACAGGGATCCCCGGGGAGCTGTTTTTT
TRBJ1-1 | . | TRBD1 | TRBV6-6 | CASTTGSGQGEAFF | TGTGCCAGCACCACAGGGTCCGGACAGGGTGAAGCTTTCTTT
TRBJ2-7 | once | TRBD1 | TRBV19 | CASSKGQGSTEQYF | TGTGCCAGTAGTAAGGGACAGGGATCTACCGAGCAGTACTTC
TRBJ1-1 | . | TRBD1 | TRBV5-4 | CASSFSDREAEAFF | TGTGCCAGCAGCTTCTCGGACAGGGAAGCTGAAGCTTTCTTT
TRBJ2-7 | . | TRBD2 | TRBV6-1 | CASSDSGRAYEQYF | TGTGCCAGCAGTGATAGCGGGAGGGCCTACGAGCAGTACTTC
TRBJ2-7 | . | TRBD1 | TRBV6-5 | CASSRTGSEQYF | TGTGCCAGCAGTAGGACAGGGAGTGAGCAGTACTTC
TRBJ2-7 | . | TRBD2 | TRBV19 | CASMRTSGSYEQYF | TGTGCCAGTATGAGGACTAGCGGCTCCTACGAGCAGTACTTC
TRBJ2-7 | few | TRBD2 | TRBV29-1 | CSVVILAGEQKQYF | TGCAGCGTTGTGATACTAGCGGGAGAACAGAAGCAGTACTTC
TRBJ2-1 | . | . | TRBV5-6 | CASSVAAGNEQFF | TGTGCCAGCAGCGTCGCGGCGGGCAATGAGCAGTTCTTC
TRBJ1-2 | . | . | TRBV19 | CASSIFSGSFDGYTF | TGTGCCAGTAGTATCTTTTCGGGTTCTTTCGATGGCTACACCTTC
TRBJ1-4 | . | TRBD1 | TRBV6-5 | CASRPGTVLREKLFF | TGTGCCAGCAGACCGGGGACAGTTCTCAGAGAAAAACTGTTTTTT
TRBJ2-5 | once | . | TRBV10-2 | CASSAWTDGAETQYF | TGCGCCAGCAGTGCCTGGACAGACGGGGCCGAGACCCAGTACTTC
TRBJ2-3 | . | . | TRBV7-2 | CASSFNGPSTDTQYF | TGTGCCAGCAGCTTCAATGGGCCTAGCACAGATACGCAGTATTTT
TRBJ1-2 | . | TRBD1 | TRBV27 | CASSLTRDSGYGYTF | TGTGCCAGCAGTTTAACCAGGGACAGCGGTTATGGCTACACCTTC
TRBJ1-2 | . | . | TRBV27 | CASSFPRGNGYTF | TGTGCCAGCAGTTTCCCCAGGGGCAATGGCTACACCTTC
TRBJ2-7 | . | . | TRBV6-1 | CAVARAGYEQYF | TGTGCCGTCGCCCGGGCGGGCTACGAGCAGTACTTC
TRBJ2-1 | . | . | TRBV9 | CASSVGQGYYNEQFF | TGTGCCAGCAGCGTCGGGCAGGGGTACTACAATGAGCAGTTCTTC
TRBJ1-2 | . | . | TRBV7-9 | CASSLVRGLPNYGYTF | TGTGCCAGCAGCTTAGTAAGGGGCTTACCTAACTATGGCTACACCTTC
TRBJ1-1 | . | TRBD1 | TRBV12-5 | CASAHGDRNTEAFF | TGTGCTAGTGCTCACGGGGACAGGAACACTGAAGCTTTCTTT
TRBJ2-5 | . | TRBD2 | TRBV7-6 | CASSSVGWSIGTSQETQYF | TGTGCCAGCAGCTCCGTTGGCTGGTCCATCGGGACTAGCCAAGAGACCCAGTACTTC
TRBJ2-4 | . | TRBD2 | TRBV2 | CASSPGAGGAKNIQYF | TGTGCCAGCAGTCCGGGGGCGGGAGGAGCCAAAAACATTCAGTACTTC
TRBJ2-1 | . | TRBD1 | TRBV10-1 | CASSEDRDTEQFF | TGCGCCAGCAGTGAGGACAGGGACACTGAGCAGTTCTTC
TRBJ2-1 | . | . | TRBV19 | CASSMAAVYNEQFF | TGTGCCAGTAGTATGGCGGCTGTCTACAATGAGCAGTTCTTC
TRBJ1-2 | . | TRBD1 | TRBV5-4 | CASSSSTGVNGYTF | TGTGCCAGCAGCTCCTCGACAGGGGTCAATGGCTACACCTTC
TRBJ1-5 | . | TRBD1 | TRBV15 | CATSSRDRGRQPQHF | TGTGCCACCAGCAGCAGGGACAGGGGACGTCAGCCCCAGCATTTT
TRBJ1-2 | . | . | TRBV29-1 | CSVEEGRAIGDGYTF | TGCAGCGTTGAAGAAGGAAGGGCCATCGGGGATGGCTACACCTTC
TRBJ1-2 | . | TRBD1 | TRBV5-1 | CASSSPGQGAFGGYTF | TGCGCCAGCAGCTCGCCGGGACAGGGGGCGTTCGGGGGCTACACCTTC
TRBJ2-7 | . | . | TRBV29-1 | CSVESSDYEQYF | TGCAGCGTTGAATCTAGCGACTACGAGCAGTACTTC
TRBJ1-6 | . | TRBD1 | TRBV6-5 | CASSYSGTGPNSPLHF | TGTGCCAGCAGTTACTCAGGGACAGGACCTAATTCACCCCTCCACTTT
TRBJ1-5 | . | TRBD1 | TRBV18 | CASSPQDRVNQPQHF | TGTGCCAGCTCACCCCAGGACAGGGTCAATCAGCCCCAGCATTTT
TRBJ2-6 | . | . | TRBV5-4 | CASSSAWGLSGANVLTF | TGTGCCAGCAGCTCCGCTTGGGGGCTCTCTGGGGCCAACGTCCTGACTTTC
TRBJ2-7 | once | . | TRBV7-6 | CASSQGGRAHEQYF | TGTGCCAGCAGCCAGGGGGGCAGGGCCCACGAGCAGTACTTC
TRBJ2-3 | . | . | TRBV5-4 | CASSLLAASTDTQYF | TGTGCCAGCAGCTTGTTAGCGGCCAGCACAGATACGCAGTATTTT
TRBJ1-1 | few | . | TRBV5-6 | CASSFPTVNTEAFF | TGTGCCAGCAGCTTTCCGACAGTGAACACTGAAGCTTTCTTT
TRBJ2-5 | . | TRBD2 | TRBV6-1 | CASSATGLAGEETQYF | TGTGCCAGCAGTGCCACGGGGCTAGCGGGGGAGGAGACCCAGTACTTC
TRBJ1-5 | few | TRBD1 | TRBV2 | CASRDRDQPQHF | TGTGCCAGCAGGGACAGGGACCAGCCCCAGCATTTT
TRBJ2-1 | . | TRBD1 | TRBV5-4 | CASSLEGQGYNEQFF | TGTGCCAGCAGCTTGGAGGGACAGGGTTACAATGAGCAGTTCTTC
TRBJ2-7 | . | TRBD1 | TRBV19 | CASSMGTGRPYEQYF | TGTGCCAGTAGTATGGGGACAGGGAGACCCTACGAGCAGTACTTC
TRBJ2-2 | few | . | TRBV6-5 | CASSYGNGELFF | TGTGCCAGCAGTTACGGCAACGGGGAGCTGTTTTTT
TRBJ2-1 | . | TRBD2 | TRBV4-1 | CASSRTSGRHEQFF | TGCGCCAGCAGCCGAACTAGCGGGAGACATGAGCAGTTCTTC
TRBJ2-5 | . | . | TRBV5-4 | CASSLKGPETQYF | TGTGCCAGCAGCTTGAAGGGGCCAGAGACCCAGTACTTC
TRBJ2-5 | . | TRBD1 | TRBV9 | CASSPRRGKETQYF | TGTGCCAGCAGCCCCCGCAGGGGGAAAGAGACCCAGTACTTC
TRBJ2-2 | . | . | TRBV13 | CASSPGTGELFF | TGTGCCAGCAGCCCAGGCACCGGGGAGCTGTTTTTT
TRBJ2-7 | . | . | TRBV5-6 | CASSFGSYEQYF | TGTGCCAGCAGCTTCGGTAGCTACGAGCAGTACTTC
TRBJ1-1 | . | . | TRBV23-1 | CASSQSPQLIGNTEAFF | TGCGCCAGCAGTCAATCCCCCCAGTTAATTGGGAACACTGAAGCTTTCTTT
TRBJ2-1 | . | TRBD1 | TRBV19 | CASTDSGQVSYNEQFF | TGTGCCAGTACCGACTCCGGACAGGTCTCCTACAATGAGCAGTTCTTC
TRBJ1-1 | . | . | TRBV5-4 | CASSLVDRLTEAFF | TGTGCCAGCAGCTTGGTTGACAGGCTCACTGAAGCTTTCTTT
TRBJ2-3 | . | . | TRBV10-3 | CATAVARDTDTQYF | TGTGCCACCGCCGTCGCGCGAGACACAGATACGCAGTATTTT